Listed below are T cell receptor beta chains from one sample, sequenced in a study of blood T cell repertoires in COVID-19. Only in-frame clones appear in the TCRdb table, and some are missing; sequencing was by immunoSEQ multiplex PCR. There are approximately 480,000 clones in the sample; 87% occur only once, and 0.7% lies in the top ten. Material: PBMCs or T cells enriched from blood (not recorded which). Every receptor here comes from a woman under 30 who had recovered from COVID-19. The CDR3 runs from the conserved cysteine through the conserved F or W. Each record gives: D gene, clone size, J gene, V gene, CDR3 DNA, CDR3 protein. The D gene is left open where the match is weak. Some rows mark clone size as missing; the rest say once, few, many or name a class of expanded clone.

D: -; size: -; J: TRBJ2-7; V: TRBV6-5; DNA: TGTGCCAGCAGCAGGCCCTACGAGCAGTACTTC; CDR3: CASSRPYEQYF
D: TRBD1; size: -; J: TRBJ2-2; V: TRBV5-1; DNA: TGCGCCAGCAGCTTGGACAGGGGAGTAACCGGGGAGCTGTTTTTT; CDR3: CASSLDRGVTGELFF
D: -; size: -; J: TRBJ1-1; V: TRBV5-1; DNA: TGCGCCAGCAGCTTGGACAGTTCTATGAACACTGAAGCTTTCTTT; CDR3: CASSLDSSMNTEAFF
D: -; size: once; J: TRBJ2-3; V: TRBV7-9; DNA: TGTGCCAGCAGCTCGAGCACAGATACGCAGTATTTT; CDR3: CASSSSTDTQYF
D: TRBD2; size: -; J: TRBJ2-7; V: TRBV7-9; DNA: TGTGCCAGCAGCTCAAGCGGGGGAGTCGACGAGCAGTACTTC; CDR3: CASSSSGGVDEQYF
D: TRBD1; size: -; J: TRBJ1-4; V: TRBV18; DNA: TGTGCCAGCTCAGAGGGGGCGGCGGTAGATGAAAAACTGTTTTTT; CDR3: CASSEGAAVDEKLFF
D: -; size: -; J: TRBJ1-1; V: TRBV7-2; DNA: TGTGCCAGCAGCCTAAGAAGCCGGGTCGGCACTGAAGCTTTCTTT; CDR3: CASSLRSRVGTEAFF
D: -; size: -; J: TRBJ2-5; V: TRBV10-1; DNA: TGCGCCAGCAGTGAGGGCACCCAAGAGACCCAGTACTTC; CDR3: CASSEGTQETQYF
D: TRBD2; size: -; J: TRBJ2-3; V: TRBV12-5; DNA: TGTGCTAGTGGTTTCCGTACATCCCGGACTAGCGGGGGTGATAGCACAGATACGCAGTATTTT; CDR3: CASGFRTSRTSGGDSTDTQYF
D: -; size: once; J: TRBJ2-5; V: TRBV4-1; DNA: TGCGCCAGCAGCCAAGATACAGGAAAAGAGACCCAGTACTTC; CDR3: CASSQDTGKETQYF
D: TRBD1; size: -; J: TRBJ2-1; V: TRBV7-3; DNA: TGTGCCAGCAGCTTCCAGGGGGAATACAATGAGCAGTTCTTC; CDR3: CASSFQGEYNEQFF
D: -; size: -; J: TRBJ1-5; V: TRBV5-6; DNA: TGTGCCAGCAGCTTGCAGGGAGGCTATAGCAATCAGCCCCAGCATTTT; CDR3: CASSLQGGYSNQPQHF
D: TRBD2; size: -; J: TRBJ2-5; V: TRBV25-1; DNA: TGTGCCAGCAGTGCCCTTGGGGCGGGGGGGCCCCAAGAGACCCAGTACTTC; CDR3: CASSALGAGGPQETQYF
D: -; size: -; J: TRBJ2-5; V: TRBV29-1; DNA: TGCAGCGTCCAAGGGGGAGGGCGGCAAGAGACCCAGTACTTC; CDR3: CSVQGGGRQETQYF
D: TRBD2; size: -; J: TRBJ2-1; V: TRBV2; DNA: TGTGCCAGCAGTGAAAGCGGGGGCATTTCCGGGGAGCAGTTCTTC; CDR3: CASSESGGISGEQFF
D: TRBD1; size: -; J: TRBJ1-2; V: TRBV12-3/TRBV12-4; DNA: TGTGCCAGCAGCGAGACAGGGTCAGGCTACACCTTC; CDR3: CASSETGSGYTF
D: TRBD2; size: once; J: TRBJ2-2; V: TRBV30; DNA: TGTGCCTGGAGTGTACTGCGGGGGGGTGGCACCGGGGAGCTGTTTTTT; CDR3: CAWSVLRGGGTGELFF
D: TRBD1; size: -; J: TRBJ1-1; V: TRBV6-5; DNA: TGTGCCAGCAGTTACTGGACAGGGGAAAACACTGAAGCTTTCTTT; CDR3: CASSYWTGENTEAFF
D: -; size: once; J: TRBJ1-2; V: TRBV7-2; DNA: TGTGCCAGCAGCCCCGACAGGTACTACTCGGGCTACACCTTC; CDR3: CASSPDRYYSGYTF
D: -; size: -; J: TRBJ2-7; V: TRBV7-9; DNA: TGTGCCAGCAGGGCTGGGGGGGCCTTTGAAAACGAGCAGTACTTC; CDR3: CASRAGGAFENEQYF
D: TRBD2; size: -; J: TRBJ2-2; V: TRBV5-6; DNA: TGTGCCAGCAGCACTTTAGCGGGGGGGAACACCGGGGAGCTGTTTTTT; CDR3: CASSTLAGGNTGELFF
D: -; size: -; J: TRBJ2-7; V: TRBV21-1; DNA: TGTGCCAGCGGTGACAGGGGATCCTACGAGCAGTACTTC; CDR3: CASGDRGSYEQYF
D: TRBD1; size: -; J: TRBJ2-7; V: TRBV5-1; DNA: TGCGCCAGCAGCTTGGACAGGGGGGCCTACGAGCAGTACTTC; CDR3: CASSLDRGAYEQYF
D: -; size: -; J: TRBJ1-1; V: TRBV4-1; DNA: TGCGCCAGCAGCCAAGACAGAAACAGTCGGAGGACTGAAGCTTTCTTT; CDR3: CASSQDRNSRRTEAFF
D: -; size: -; J: TRBJ2-3; V: TRBV5-5; DNA: TGTGCCAGCAGTTTGGGGGCCCACTTAAGCACAGATACGCAGTATTTT; CDR3: CASSLGAHLSTDTQYF
D: TRBD1; size: once; J: TRBJ1-2; V: TRBV6-5; DNA: TGTGCCAGCAGATCGACAGGGGGCTATGGCTACACCTTC; CDR3: CASRSTGGYGYTF
D: -; size: -; J: TRBJ2-7; V: TRBV5-1; DNA: TGCGCCAGCAGCTTTGACAGGACCTACGAGCAGTACTTC; CDR3: CASSFDRTYEQYF
D: TRBD2; size: -; J: TRBJ2-1; V: TRBV29-1; DNA: TGCAGCGTTGAAGGCGGGGGGGCAACCTACAATGAGCAGTTCTTC; CDR3: CSVEGGGATYNEQFF
D: TRBD1; size: -; J: TRBJ1-5; V: TRBV5-6; DNA: TGTGCCAGCAGCCTGACAGGGACGAGCAATCAGCCCCAGCATTTT; CDR3: CASSLTGTSNQPQHF
D: TRBD2; size: -; J: TRBJ2-1; V: TRBV11-2; DNA: TGTGCCAGCAGCGGGCTAGCGGGGGGGAATGAGCAGTTCTTC; CDR3: CASSGLAGGNEQFF
D: TRBD1; size: -; J: TRBJ2-7; V: TRBV5-1; DNA: TGCGCCAGCAGCTTCACAGGGGGCTACGAGCAGTACTTC; CDR3: CASSFTGGYEQYF
D: TRBD1; size: -; J: TRBJ1-2; V: TRBV27; DNA: TGTGCCAGCAGTCCCCGACAGGGGGGCTACACCTTC; CDR3: CASSPRQGGYTF
D: TRBD2; size: -; J: TRBJ2-3; V: TRBV28; DNA: TGTGCCAGCATTCTAGCGGGGGGGAATTCAGATACGCAGTATTTT; CDR3: CASILAGGNSDTQYF
D: TRBD1; size: -; J: TRBJ1-2; V: TRBV28; DNA: TGTGCCAGCAGTTTCATGGTGTGGAAAGGACAGGGCTATGGCTGCACCTTC; CDR3: CASSFMVWKGQGYGCTF
D: -; size: -; J: TRBJ1-1; V: TRBV20-1; DNA: TGCAGTGCTGCGTGGAGCACTGAAGCTTTCTTT; CDR3: CSAAWSTEAFF
D: -; size: -; J: TRBJ1-3; V: TRBV6-5; DNA: TGTGCCAGCATTTCAGGGATTGGAAACACCATATATTTT; CDR3: CASISGIGNTIYF
D: -; size: -; J: TRBJ2-7; V: TRBV7-2; DNA: TGTGCCAGCAGCTTAGTTGCCACAGGCGACGAGCAGTACTTC; CDR3: CASSLVATGDEQYF
D: -; size: few; J: TRBJ2-2; V: TRBV3-1/TRBV3-2; DNA: TGTGCCAGCAGCCAAGCCCCTCCGGGGGAGCTGTTTTTT; CDR3: CASSQAPPGELFF
D: -; size: -; J: TRBJ2-3; V: TRBV7-2; DNA: TGTGCCAGCAGCTTAGGAGACTTTCGCACAGATACGCAGTATTTT; CDR3: CASSLGDFRTDTQYF
D: -; size: -; J: TRBJ1-3; V: TRBV7-9; DNA: TGTGCCAGCAGCTTAGGAGGGCTCGGACCTGGAAACACCATATATTTT; CDR3: CASSLGGLGPGNTIYF
D: -; size: -; J: TRBJ2-5; V: TRBV28; DNA: TGTGCCAGCAGTTCCGGGTCCTCTATGGGGACCCAGTACTTC; CDR3: CASSSGSSMGTQYF
D: TRBD2; size: -; J: TRBJ2-5; V: TRBV5-1; DNA: TGCGCCAGCAGCTTATCAGCGGGGGGGCGGGAGACCCAGTACTTC; CDR3: CASSLSAGGRETQYF
D: TRBD1; size: -; J: TRBJ2-7; V: TRBV5-4; DNA: TGTGCCAGCAGCTTGGCCGGTAGCAACAGGGGGCACGAGCAGTACTTC; CDR3: CASSLAGSNRGHEQYF
D: -; size: few; J: TRBJ2-7; V: TRBV2; DNA: TGTGCCAGCAGTGAACAGTTGGTTCGGGGGAGCGAGCAGTACTTC; CDR3: CASSEQLVRGSEQYF
D: -; size: -; J: TRBJ2-7; V: TRBV7-9; DNA: TGTGCCAGCAAGTCTTCGAGCGAGCAGTACTTC; CDR3: CASKSSSEQYF